One and the same sample provided the 21 T cell receptor beta chains below, sequenced in a study of blood T cell repertoires in COVID-19. Assay used: immunoSEQ multiplex PCR; TCRdb lists only in-frame clones, some missing. Of 110,000 or so clones listed, 70% to 90% are singletons. The specimen sequenced was peripheral blood. The source of these receptors is a woman in her sixties or seventies who had recovered from COVID-19.

This clone was detected a few times. V gene TRBV6-1 combines with J gene TRBJ1-6, with D possibly being TRBD1 (5 bases). There are 14 residues in the CDR3. Deletions cut 0 bases from V and 9 bases from J, with 9 bases between. Germline CDR1 reads MNHNS; CDR2 reads SASEGT. Here the CDR3 reads CASSEALQGSPLHF. CDR3 nucleotide sequence: TGTGCCAGCAGTGAAGCGCTTCAGGGTTCACCCCTCCACTTT.

The CDR3 DNA reads as TGTGCCAGCAGTTCCGGGACAGGGGTACCCAATGAGCAGTTCTTC. Translated: CASSSGTGVPNEQFF. The rearrangement uses TRBV6-2 or TRBV6-3 and TRBJ2-1; 10 bases are a match to TRBD1. The CDR3 is 15 amino acids. CDR1 and CDR2 (germline): MNHEY, SVGEGT. The J segment lost 6 bases and the V segment lost 4 bases, leaving 6 bases of the junction unmatched.

The V gene is TRBV29-1, the J gene TRBJ1-1, with TRBD1 as a possible D gene (5 bases). The CDR3 totals 14 residues. V lost 5 bases to trimming and J lost 1 base, with 14 bases between them. Germline V gives CDR1 SQVTM, CDR2 ANQGSEA. CDR3 sequence (DNA): TGCAGCGTTACCGACAGACGAGGGAACACTGAAGCTTTCTTT. It yields the protein CSVTDRRGNTEAFF.

V usage is TRBV18 and J usage is TRBJ2-5; maybe TRBD2 (5 bases). CDR1 is KGHSH and CDR2 is LQKENI in the germline V gene. The CDR3 is 13 residues long. V lost 4 bases to trimming and J lost 5 bases, with 11 bases between them. The CDR3 loop is CASSLSGAETQYF. The DNA for the CDR3 is TGTGCCAGCTCACTCAGCGGCGCCGAGACCCAGTACTTC.

The CDR3 loop reads CASFGGYGYTF. CDR3 nucleotides: TGTGCCAGCTTCGGGGGCTATGGCTACACCTTC. This sequence joins TRBV6-5 and TRBJ1-2; perhaps TRBD1 as D (5 bases). This CDR3 has 11 amino acids. Germline lookup yields CDR1 MNHEY and CDR2 SVGAGI. Trimming cost V 8 bases and J 4 bases, with 8 bases left between them.

The gene calls are TRBV6-2 or TRBV6-3 and TRBJ2-5; 7 nucleotides align to TRBD2. Germline V CDR1 and CDR2: MNHEY, SVGEGT. The ends lost 1 base at V and 4 bases at J; junction bases unmatched: 6. The CDR3 length is 15 residues. CDR3 region: CASSYFGGEGETQYF. Written as DNA, the CDR3 is TGTGCCAGCAGTTACTTTGGGGGGGAGGGAGAGACCCAGTACTTC.

The chain links TRBV24-1 to TRBJ2-5; D is undetermined. V was cut by 9 bases and J by 5 bases, with 9 bases left in between. The CDR3 is made up of 11 amino acids. Germline V gene data show CDR1 as KGHDR and CDR2 as SFDVKD. CDR3 protein: CATRLGETQYF. DNA of the CDR3: TGTGCCACCCGGCTCGGGGAGACCCAGTACTTC.

The chain joins TRBV5-4 to TRBJ2-3; no clear D gene. The CDR3 spans 15 residues. Germline CDR1 and CDR2: SGHNT and YYREEE (reference sequence). V was shortened by 0 bases and J by 2 bases, with 10 bases between the two germline ends. The CDR3 nucleotides read TGTGCCAGCAGCTTGGAGAACAGCTACACAGATACGCAGTATTTT. This gives the protein CASSLENSYTDTQYF.

This sequence joins TRBV5-5 and TRBJ2-1, with TRBD2 as a possible D gene (5 bases). The V gene lost 4 bases and the J gene lost 3 bases, with 14 bases spanning the gap. From germline, CDR1 is SGHKS and CDR2 YYEKEE (reference sequence). The CDR3 spans 15 residues. As DNA, the CDR3 is TGTGCCAGCAGCCCCGGGGTCACCTACTACAATGAGCAGTTCTTC. As protein: CASSPGVTYYNEQFF.

The rearrangement uses TRBV5-5 and TRBJ2-7; D remains unclear. The germline gives CDR1 SGHKS, CDR2 YYEKEE (reference sequence). V lost 2 bases, J lost 7 bases, and 7 bases lay in between. This CDR3 comprises 11 residues. The CDR3 nucleotides are TGTGCCAGCAGCTTCGTGAGTGAGCAGTACTTC. This encodes CASSFVSEQYF.

The V and J genes are TRBV18 and TRBJ2-1; 9 bases match TRBD2. The J segment lost 6 bases and the V segment lost 0 bases, leaving 3 bases of the junction unmatched. The CDR3 runs 15 residues. Per germline, CDR1 KGHSH and CDR2 LQKENI. The CDR3 DNA reads as TGTGCCAGCTCACCACCGGCTAGCGGGACCAATGAGCAGTTCTTC. Amino acids: CASSPPASGTNEQFF.

The chain recombines TRBV15 with TRBJ2-1; tentative D call: TRBD1 (7 bases). The CDR3 is 15 residues long. With 1 base removed from V and 4 bases from J, the gap between germline ends came to 11 bases. Germline V CDR1 and CDR2: LNHNV, YYDKDF (reference sequence). The CDR3 loop reads CATSRVRDSYNEQFF. In nucleotides, the CDR3 is TGTGCCACCAGCAGAGTGCGGGACAGTTACAATGAGCAGTTCTTC.

J is TRBJ1-6 and V is TRBV9; D is undetermined. This CDR3 has 18 residues. Per the germline V gene, CDR1 is SGDLS and CDR2 is YYNGEE. The ends were cut back, 1 base at V and 0 bases at J, with 14 bases in the middle. This CDR3 reads CASSVNPRESSYNSPLHF. The CDR3 nucleotides are TGTGCCAGCAGCGTAAATCCCCGGGAGAGCTCCTATAATTCACCCCTCCACTTT.

The V call is TRBV6-5, the J call TRBJ1-5; 9 bases line up with TRBD1. Trimming at V came to 6 bases and at J to 11 bases, leaving 8 bases not matched to a gene. This CDR3 has 13 residues. Per germline, CDR1 MNHEY and CDR2 SVGAGI. This CDR3 is CASRGQGKHSQHF. The CDR3 DNA reads TGTGCCAGCAGGGGACAGGGAAAGCATTCCCAGCATTTT.

The V gene is TRBV28, the J gene TRBJ1-4, with 8 bases that match TRBD1. Germline lookup yields CDR1 MDHEN and CDR2 SYDVKM. The CDR3 loop spans 15 amino acids. V dropped 6 bases and J dropped 1; count of bases not matched to a gene: 4. CDR3: CASSWTGKTNEKLFF. CDR3 nucleotides: TGTGCCAGCAGCTGGACAGGGAAAACTAATGAAAAACTGTTTTTT.

V is TRBV7-3 and J is TRBJ2-6, with D possibly being TRBD2 (6 bases). The CDR3 is made up of 16 amino acids. Germline V gives CDR1 SGHTA, CDR2 FQGTGA. Trimming left V 2 bases short and J 0 bases short, with 8 bases between. DNA of the CDR3: TGTGCCAGCAGCTTATCCGGGGGCTCTGGGGCCAACGTCCTGACTTTC. Translation: CASSLSGGSGANVLTF. Full variable domain (outside the CDR3, taken from reference TRBV7-3 and TRBJ2-6): GAGVSQTPSNKVTEKGKYVELRCDPISGHTALYWYRQSLGQGPEFLIYFQGTGAADDSGLPNDRFFAVRPEGSVSTLKIQRTERGDSAVYLCASSLSGGSGANVLTFGAGSRLTVL.

V is TRBV7-9 and J is TRBJ2-5, with unresolved D. The CDR3 length is 14 residues. V lost 1 base, J lost 1 base, and 7 bases lay in between. Germline-derived CDR1 and CDR2 are SEHNR and FQNEAQ (reference sequence). The CDR3 coding sequence is TGTGCCAGCAGCTTAGAGTCGGGCCAAGAGACCCAGTACTTC. It yields the protein CASSLESGQETQYF.

The gene calls are TRBV6-5 and TRBJ2-7; 12 nucleotides match TRBD1. Trimming at V came to 6 bases and at J to 6 bases, leaving 6 bases not matched to a gene. CDR3 length: 14 residues. Germline CDR1 and CDR2: MNHEY and SVGAGI. In nucleotides, the CDR3 is TGTGCCAGCAGGGGGGACAGGGGGCGGTTCGAGCAGTACTTC. It is translated as CASRGDRGRFEQYF.

The rearrangement uses TRBV6-4 and TRBJ2-2, with 7 bases that match TRBD2. CDR3 size: 17 residues. The V segment lost 0 bases and the J segment 3 bases; nucleotides outside the gene matches: 7. CDR1 and CDR2 (germline): MRHNA, SNTAGT. CDR3 amino acids: CASSDSGGRGDTGELFF. In DNA, the CDR3 is TGTGCCAGCAGTGACTCAGGCGGACGGGGGGACACCGGGGAGCTGTTTTTT.

This chain connects TRBV6-2 or TRBV6-3 to TRBJ2-7; D is uncertain. Trimming removed 2 bases from V and 6 bases from J, with 11 bases in between. This CDR3 has 13 residues. Per germline, CDR1 MNHEY and CDR2 SVGEGT. CDR3 protein: CASSYGSWAEQYF. CDR3 nucleotides: TGTGCCAGCAGTTACGGATCCTGGGCCGAGCAGTACTTC.

The genes are TRBV7-8 and TRBJ1-5, with D tentatively TRBD1 (5 bases). The germline V and J ends were trimmed by 3 bases and 7 bases, with 7 bases remaining between them. The CDR3 covers 12 residues. Germline assignment: CDR1 SGHVS and CDR2 FQNEAQ. CDR3 coding DNA: TGTGCCAGCAGCTTTCAGGGACAGCCCCAGCATTTT. Translated, it gives CASSFQGQPQHF.